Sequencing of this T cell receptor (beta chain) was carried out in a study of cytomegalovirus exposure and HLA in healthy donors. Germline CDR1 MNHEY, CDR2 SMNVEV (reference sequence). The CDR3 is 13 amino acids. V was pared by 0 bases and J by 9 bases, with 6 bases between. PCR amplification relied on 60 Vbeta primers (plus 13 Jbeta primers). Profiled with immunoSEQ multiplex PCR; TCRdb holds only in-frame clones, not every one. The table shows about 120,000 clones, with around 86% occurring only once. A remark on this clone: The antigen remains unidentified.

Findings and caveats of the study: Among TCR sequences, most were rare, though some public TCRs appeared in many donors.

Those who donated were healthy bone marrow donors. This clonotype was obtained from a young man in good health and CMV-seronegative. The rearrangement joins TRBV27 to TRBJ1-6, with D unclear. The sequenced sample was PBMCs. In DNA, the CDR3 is TGTGCCAGCAGTTTATCGGCCAGTTCACCCCTCCACTTT. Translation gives CASSLSASSPLHF.